One sample yielded the 32 T cell receptor beta chains listed below, sequenced in a study of graft-versus-host responses after intestinal transplantation. These TCRs are of unknown antigen specificity. The protocol was immunoSEQ multiplex PCR, while the TCRdb copy is restricted to in-frame clones and leaves out a portion. The profile covers about 94,000 clones, with about 91% appearing a single time and approximately 0.54% taken by the ten largest. Sequenced here: unstimulated CD8+ T cells sorted from spleen or lymph node cells, sampled before intestinal transplant. The receptors shown here come from a human donor who received an intestinal transplant.

The rearrangement joins TRBV19 to TRBJ2-7, with 7 bases fitting TRBD1. CDR3 size: 13 residues. CDR1 and CDR2 (germline): LNHDA, SQIVND (reference sequence). After removal of 5 bases from V and 4 bases from J, the junction contained 5 bases not matched to a gene. Written as DNA, the CDR3 is TGTGCCAGTAGTGTCGGGACAGCTTACGAGCAGTACTTC. Its protein product is CASSVGTAYEQYF.

This rearrangement joins TRBV21-1 to TRBJ2-7; TRBD1 reflects the table's D call only, with no check against the DNA. TRBV21-1 is a pseudogene locus. There are 14 residues in the CDR3. The CDR3 reads CASSKAPQGYEQYF. DNA of the CDR3: TGTGCCAGCAGCAAAGCGCCACAGGGATACGAGCAGTACTTC.

The J gene is TRBJ2-3, the V gene TRBV10-3; D is possibly TRBD2 (5 bases). In germline, CDR1 is ENHRY, CDR2 SYGVKD. V was clipped by 6 bases and J by 3 bases, with 16 bases between them. The CDR3 spans 15 residues. CDR3 sequence (DNA): TGTGCCATCAGCGAGGGCGGCAGATTTACAGATACGCAGTATTTT. The encoded protein is CAISEGGRFTDTQYF.

This chain uses TRBV9 with TRBJ2-1; 8 bases are shared with TRBD1. Germline assignment: CDR1 SGDLS and CDR2 YYNGEE. The CDR3 is 14 residues long. V lost 3 bases, J lost 2 bases, and 1 base stayed unmatched. CDR3 nucleotide sequence: TGTGCCAGCAGCGAGGGACAGGCCTACAATGAGCAGTTCTTC. This translates into CASSEGQAYNEQFF.

The V gene is TRBV10-3, the J gene TRBJ2-1, with D hard to call. The germline V gene has CDR1 ENHRY and CDR2 SYGVKD. The V end lost 8 bases, the J end lost 1 base, and 9 bases lay between the germline ends. The CDR3 length is 13 residues. The CDR3 protein is CAISGGSYNEQFF. The CDR3 coding sequence is TGTGCCATCTCTGGCGGATCCTACAATGAGCAGTTCTTC.

The rearrangement links TRBV7-9 to TRBJ2-5; no reliable D call. CDR3 length equals 14 residues. Between the trimmed V and J ends, which lost 0 bases and 1 base, there was a span of 6 bases. Germline CDR1 is SEHNR and CDR2 is FQNEAQ (reference sequence). CDR3 amino acids: CASSLATLQETQYF. Here the CDR3 DNA reads TGTGCCAGCAGCTTAGCGACACTCCAAGAGACCCAGTACTTC. The full variable domain, in which reference TRBV7-9 and TRBJ2-5 provide the parts outside the CDR3, is DTGVSQNPRHKITKRGQNVTFRCDPISEHNRLYWYRQTLGQGPEFLTYFQNEAQLEKSRLLSDRFSAERPKGSFSTLEIQRTEQGDSAMYLCASSLATLQETQYFGPGTRLLVL.

V gene TRBV7-9 combines with J gene TRBJ1-1, with 8 bases fitting TRBD1. Trimming cost V 6 bases and J 3 bases; bases outside gene matches: 6. The CDR3 extends over 14 amino acids. Per the germline V gene, CDR1 is SEHNR and CDR2 is FQNEAQ (reference sequence). CDR3 sequence (DNA): TGTGCCAGCAGTCTGGACAGGGCCTACACTGAAGCTTTCTTT. This gives the protein CASSLDRAYTEAFF.

The count of this clone is one. The V and J genes are TRBV4-1 and TRBJ2-1; 7 nucleotides line up with TRBD2. Germline CDR1 reads MGHRA; CDR2 reads YSYEKL. The V gene end was trimmed by 2 bases and the J gene end by 3 bases; junction bases not matched to a gene: 13. The CDR3 spans 18 residues. CDR3 region: CASSQLRGGGRDYNEQFF. The CDR3 DNA is TGCGCCAGCAGCCAACTCCGTGGGGGTGGGAGGGACTACAATGAGCAGTTCTTC.

V is TRBV2 and J is TRBJ1-4; unclear D gene. Germline assignment: CDR1 SNHLY and CDR2 FYNNEI. V was clipped by 3 bases and J by 8 bases, with 10 bases between them. The CDR3 contains 13 residues. In nucleotides, the CDR3 is TGTGCCAGCAGTGAGGGGAGTGGGGAAAAACTGTTTTTT. This gives the protein CASSEGSGEKLFF.

This chain joins TRBV4-1 and TRBJ2-1; 7 bases map to TRBD1. The CDR3 contains 14 residues. V shed 6 bases, J shed 2 bases, and the junction held 4 bases outside the gene matches. The germline gives CDR1 MGHRA, CDR2 YSYEKL. In DNA form, the CDR3 reads TGCGCCAGCAGGACGGACAGGACCTACAATGAGCAGTTCTTC. Encoded protein: CASRTDRTYNEQFF.

This clone was picked up a small number of times. The chain employs TRBV6-1 and TRBJ1-3, with TRBD1 matching over 7 bases. Losses at the gene ends were 2 bases for V and 4 bases for J; bases not matched to a gene: 5. The CDR3 loop spans 15 amino acids. Germline lookup yields CDR1 MNHNS and CDR2 SASEGT. The CDR3 loop reads CASSERTGTGNTIYF. CDR3 sequence (DNA): TGTGCCAGCAGTGAAAGGACAGGTACCGGAAACACCATATATTTT.

The genes are TRBV29-1 and TRBJ2-3, with D possibly being TRBD2 (5 bases). Trimming pared 3 bases from V and 0 bases from J, leaving 13 bases between. Germline CDR1 and CDR2: SQVTM and ANQGSEA. The CDR3 covers 15 residues. The CDR3 nucleotides are TGCAGCGTTGATCGGTCGGGGAGTAGCACAGATACGCAGTATTTT. It specifies CSVDRSGSSTDTQYF.

V usage is TRBV27 and J usage is TRBJ2-1; TRBD2 matches 7 bases. V was pared by 5 bases and J by 6 bases, with 16 bases of the junction left unmatched. CDR1 is MNHEY and CDR2 is SMNVEV in the germline V gene (reference sequence). The CDR3 is made up of 17 amino acids. The CDR3 loop is CASSPLAVAGGGNEQFF. CDR3 nucleotides: TGTGCCAGCAGTCCCTTGGCGGTAGCGGGTGGAGGCAATGAGCAGTTCTTC.

The rearrangement uses TRBV27 and TRBJ2-2, with unresolved D. The germline V gene encodes CDR1 MNHEY and CDR2 SMNVEV (reference sequence). The CDR3 contains 13 residues. V lost 3 bases, J lost 1 base, and 3 bases lay in between. CDR3 in DNA: TGTGCCAGCAGTTTCCAGAACACCGGGGAGCTGTTTTTT. It specifies CASSFQNTGELFF.

The V and J genes are TRBV10-1 and TRBJ1-1, with TRBD1 matching 7 bases. The germline V gene encodes CDR1 WNHNN and CDR2 SYGVQD (reference sequence). The CDR3 extends over 16 amino acids. V lost 7 bases, J lost 1 base, and 12 bases stayed unmatched. The CDR3, as DNA: TGCGCCAGCACCGAGGAAGGGGGCAGCGGGAACACTGAAGCTTTCTTT. Translated, it gives CASTEEGGSGNTEAFF.

The chain recombines TRBV6-4 with TRBJ2-5, with 8 bases that match TRBD1. There are 17 residues in the CDR3. Unmatched junction bases numbered 13, after V lost 2 bases and J lost 5 bases. In germline, CDR1 is MRHNA, CDR2 SNTAGT. The CDR3 reads CASSDSDRGRLMETQYF. The CDR3 coding sequence is TGTGCCAGCAGTGACAGCGACAGGGGCCGGTTAATGGAGACCCAGTACTTC.

In DNA, the CDR3 is TGTGCCAGCAGTGGACAGGGGGAAAGGTACGAGCAGTACTTC. Its protein is CASSGQGERYEQYF. The chain couples TRBV28 to TRBJ2-7; 10 nucleotides match TRBD1. V lost 5 bases, J lost 4 bases, and 5 bases stayed unmatched. Per the germline V gene, CDR1 is MDHEN and CDR2 is SYDVKM. The CDR3 loop spans 14 amino acids.

The chain is built from TRBV18 and TRBJ2-7; D remains ambiguous. CDR1 and CDR2 (germline): KGHSH, LQKENI. Trimming cost V 3 bases and J 0 bases, with 6 bases left between them. CDR3 length: 13 amino acids. The DNA of the CDR3 is TGTGCCAGCTCACCCCCTAGCTCCTACGAGCAGTACTTC. This codes for CASSPPSSYEQYF.

CDR3 region: CASGLVPTGLEAGELFF. CDR3 sequence (DNA): TGTGCTAGTGGTTTGGTACCCACAGGTCTTGAGGCCGGGGAGCTGTTTTTT. The chain joins TRBV12-5 to TRBJ2-2, with D possibly being TRBD1 (5 bases). Trimming pared 0 bases from V and 6 bases from J, leaving 17 bases between. This CDR3 region has 17 residues. Germline V gene data show CDR1 as LGHNT and CDR2 as FRNRAP. Combining the CDR3 with reference TRBV12-5 and TRBJ2-2 gives the whole variable domain DARVTQTPRHKVTEMGQEVTMRCQPILGHNTVFWYRQTMMQGLELLAYFRNRAPLDDSGMPKDRFSAEMPDATLATLKIQPSEPRDSAVYFCASGLVPTGLEAGELFFGEGSRLTVL.

The chain recombines TRBV12-5 with TRBJ1-6; D may be TRBD1 (6 bases). CDR1 LGHNT and CDR2 FRNRAP come from the germline V gene. CDR3 length: 17 residues. V lost 1 base and J 0 bases, leaving 10 bases between the germline ends. The CDR3 protein is CASGLAADSSYNSPLHF. The DNA of the CDR3 is TGTGCTAGTGGTTTGGCCGCGGACAGCTCCTATAATTCACCCCTCCACTTT.

V usage is TRBV7-2 and J usage is TRBJ1-5; the D is unclear. The germline CDR1 and CDR2 sequences are SGHTA and FQGNSA. The length of the CDR3 is 12 residues. The V gene lost 5 bases and the J gene lost 7 bases, with 9 bases spanning the gap. The CDR3 protein is CASSPAGQPQHF. In DNA, the CDR3 is TGTGCCAGCAGCCCCGCGGGCCAGCCCCAGCATTTT.

The rearrangement uses TRBV4-3 and TRBJ2-2; 9 bases match TRBD2. With V trimmed by 0 bases and J by 5 bases, 10 bases remained unmatched. CDR3 length: 18 amino acids. Germline V gene sequence: CDR1 LGHNA, CDR2 YSLEER. The CDR3 DNA follows: TGCGCCAGCAGCCAAGATCGGGCGGGGGGGCCGGTTACCGGGGAGCTGTTTTTT. Residues: CASSQDRAGGPVTGELFF.

The V gene is TRBV28, the J gene TRBJ2-1, with D tentatively TRBD1 (6 bases). Per the germline V gene, CDR1 is MDHEN and CDR2 is SYDVKM. Trimming took off 4 bases at V and 10 bases at J, with 17 bases between the two ends. The CDR3 sequence is 14 residues long. The CDR3 coding sequence is TGTGCCAGCAGTTACAGGGCCGCCGACGGAGAGCAGTTCTTC. Amino acids: CASSYRAADGEQFF.

The rearrangement links TRBV6-5 to TRBJ2-5; D gene ambiguous. The CDR3 runs 13 residues. The germline V gene encodes CDR1 MNHEY and CDR2 SVGAGI. Trimming took 2 bases from V and 4 from J, leaving 8 bases between them. CDR3 residues: CASSYTERETQYF. As DNA, the CDR3 is TGTGCCAGCAGTTACACGGAGAGAGAGACCCAGTACTTC.

This clone was counted a single time. This chain connects TRBV9 to TRBJ2-3; a weak D match, TRBD2 (5 bases). CDR3 length equals 15 residues. Germline V lookup: CDR1 SGDLS, CDR2 YYNGEE. Trimming took off 4 bases at V and 4 bases at J, with 16 bases between the two ends. The CDR3 DNA reads as TGTGCCAGCAGCTTCTATCCGGAGGCCCCAGATACGCAGTATTTT. Translated, it gives CASSFYPEAPDTQYF.

CDR3 nucleotide sequence: TGTGCCAGCAGTTTATACTCGGAGACTGAAGCTTTCTTT. Protein sequence: CASSLYSETEAFF. V is TRBV27 and J is TRBJ1-1; unclear D gene. This CDR3 region has 13 residues. V was shortened by 1 base and J by 5 bases, with 8 bases between the two germline ends. Germline V gene sequence: CDR1 MNHEY, CDR2 SMNVEV (reference sequence).

The chain joins TRBV7-6 to TRBJ2-1, with a possible D match to TRBD2 (5 bases). Trimming removed 2 bases at V and 5 bases at J, with 10 bases between. The CDR3 covers 14 residues. CDR1 is SGHVS, CDR2 FNYEAQ, per germline. The chain's CDR3 is CASSLSGENNEQFF. Here the CDR3 DNA reads TGTGCCAGCAGCTTAAGCGGCGAGAACAATGAGCAGTTCTTC.

This chain links TRBV7-9 with TRBJ2-1, with 9 bases fitting TRBD1. The ends lost 5 bases at V and 0 bases at J; junction bases unmatched: 14. The CDR3 totals 19 residues. Germline assignment: CDR1 SEHNR and CDR2 FQNEAQ (reference sequence). The CDR3 is CASSPGTGFSQSSYNEQFF. For the CDR3, the DNA is TGTGCCAGCAGCCCCGGGACAGGGTTCTCCCAGAGCTCCTACAATGAGCAGTTCTTC.

The rearrangement links TRBV5-1 to TRBJ2-3, with D perhaps matching TRBD2 (5 bases). Trimming took 0 bases from V and 2 from J, leaving 13 bases between them. Germline CDR1 is SGHRS and CDR2 is YFSETQ. The CDR3 is made up of 16 amino acids. DNA of the CDR3: TGCGCCAGCAGCTTGGGGGTGGATGGACTCACAGATACGCAGTATTTT. This gives the protein CASSLGVDGLTDTQYF.

A few counts support this clone. The chain uses TRBV5-6 and TRBJ2-7; D gene ambiguous. Germline V gives CDR1 SGHDT, CDR2 YYEEEE. The V gene lost 4 bases and the J gene lost 7 bases, with 21 bases spanning the gap. This CDR3 comprises 15 residues. The CDR3 DNA reads as TGTGCCAGCAGCCACGGCAGGTCTGTGTTTATTGAGCAGTACTTC. It specifies CASSHGRSVFIEQYF.

This clone was found once. This chain joins TRBV28 and TRBJ1-3, with D unresolved. The germline gives CDR1 MDHEN, CDR2 SYDVKM. CDR3 size: 14 residues. V dropped 5 bases and J dropped 4 bases, with 12 bases sitting between them. CDR3: CASSISGSGNTIYF. CDR3 coding DNA: TGTGCCAGCAGTATCTCGGGTTCCGGAAACACCATATATTTT.

This chain uses TRBV20-1 with TRBJ2-5; D remains ambiguous. The germline gives CDR1 DFQATT, CDR2 SNEGSKA (reference sequence). The CDR3 is 11 residues long. V was clipped by 7 bases and J by 5 bases, with 11 bases between them. The CDR3 DNA follows: TGCAGTGGTGCTGAGTCGGAGACCCAGTACTTC. It encodes CSGAESETQYF.